This T cell receptor beta chain is drawn from a study of regulatory T cells in long-lasting Graves disease. Libraries of TCR beta came from iRepertoire HTBI primers plus Arm-PCR of CDR3 regions. TCRdb independently ran MiXCR on the multiplex PCR reads; one entry per CDR3 protein. The sample contains under 800,000 distinct CDR3 sequences, about 16% of which appear only once. Time point defined: newly diagnosed GD, antithyroid drugs for less than 3 months. Extracted PBMC RNA gave rise to the TCR library. This clonotype appeared a few times. A read error may be the cause here, since a much bigger clone is one base away. V was clipped by 6 bases and J by 4 bases, with 6 bases between them. The germline V gene encodes CDR1 MDHEN and CDR2 SYDVKM. The CDR3 consists of 12 residues. This same sample was also taken into another study, of T cells in Graves' hyperthyroidism and ophthalmopathy.

The sample consisted of peripheral blood mononuclear cells (PBMCs), taken at new diagnosis, from a patient treated with antithyroid drugs. The chain couples TRBV28 to TRBJ2-2, with D unclear. The receptor was isolated from a woman aged 25 to 39 with Graves disease. CDR3 residues: CASSRITGELFF. DNA for the CDR3: TGTGCCAGCAGCCGTATCACCGGGGAGCTGTTTTTT.